The 23 T cell receptor beta chains below were found in one sample sequenced in a study of Ad26.COV2.S vaccination and SARS-CoV-2 variants. Only in-frame clones appear in the TCRdb table, and some are missing; sequencing was by immunoSEQ multiplex PCR. The profile shows about 390,000 clones, 80% to 90% of them singletons. The treatment here: over 15 received Ad26.COV2.S at low or high dose, single or two shots; about 5 received placebo; per-sample allocation not given. Each sample was drawn 63 days after the first injection (of vaccine or placebo). The material was peripheral blood, obtained in a trial of Ad26.COV2.S vaccine versus placebo. Receptor source: a person aged 18 to 59 who received the Ad26.COV2.S COVID-19 vaccine or a placebo.

The chain employs TRBV30 and TRBJ1-2, with a weak D call TRBD1 (5 bases). The CDR3 loop spans 12 amino acids. CDR1 is GTSNPN and CDR2 is SVGIG in the germline V gene (reference sequence). V was trimmed by 1 base and J by 6 bases, leaving 9 bases between them. CDR3 in amino acids: CAWSGQSDGYTF. The CDR3 DNA reads as TGTGCCTGGAGTGGACAGTCCGATGGCTACACCTTC.

This chain joins TRBV6-5 and TRBJ1-3; tentatively, D is TRBD1 (5 bases). This CDR3 has 15 residues. V lost 6 bases and J 0 bases, leaving 12 bases between the germline ends. CDR1 MNHEY and CDR2 SVGAGI come from the germline V gene. The CDR3 DNA sequence: TGTGCCAGCAGCTTGGACACGAGCTCTGGAAACACCATATATTTT. Translating it yields CASSLDTSSGNTIYF.

The genes are TRBV5-5 and TRBJ1-2; TRBD1 aligns across 7 bases. The CDR3 covers 15 residues. V gave up 4 bases and J gave up 8 bases; unmatched junction bases: 14. CDR1 SGHKS and CDR2 YYEKEE come from the germline V gene (reference sequence). For the CDR3, the DNA is TGTGCCAGCAGCATCGAAGCTCTCCAAGGGGGCGGCTACACCTTC. This translates into CASSIEALQGGGYTF.

This sequence joins TRBV6-5 and TRBJ1-4; the D is unclear. Per germline, CDR1 MNHEY and CDR2 SVGAGI. V was clipped by 6 bases and J by 3 bases, with 11 bases between them. This CDR3 has 14 residues. The CDR3 nucleotides are TGTGCCAGCAGGATGTGGGCTTCTAATGAAAAACTGTTTTTT. Protein: CASRMWASNEKLFF.

This clone was counted only a few times. The chain couples TRBV24-1 to TRBJ2-2, with D unresolved. The CDR3 consists of 14 residues. With 4 bases removed from V and 0 bases from J, the gap between germline ends came to 5 bases. From germline, CDR1 is KGHDR and CDR2 SFDVKD. The CDR3 reads CATSDRSNTGELFF. CDR3 sequence (DNA): TGTGCCACCAGTGACAGATCGAACACCGGGGAGCTGTTTTTT.

The chain uses TRBV19 and TRBJ2-7, with D perhaps being TRBD1 or TRBD2 (5 bases each). The ends were cut back, 3 bases at V and 5 bases at J, with 11 bases in the middle. Germline CDR1 and CDR2: LNHDA and SQIVND (reference sequence). There are 13 residues in the CDR3. DNA for the CDR3: TGTGCCAGTAGTATTACAGGAGGTGACGAGCAGTACTTC. Residues: CASSITGGDEQYF.

A few counts support this clone. The V call is TRBV2, the J call TRBJ1-1; TRBD1 matches at 7 bases. The CDR3 loop spans 15 amino acids. With V trimmed by 5 bases and J by 4 bases, 10 bases remained unmatched. Germline V gives CDR1 SNHLY, CDR2 FYNNEI. The CDR3 DNA is TGTGCCAGCAGTTCCCGACAGGGCGGGAGCACTGAAGCTTTCTTT. Translation: CASSSRQGGSTEAFF.

This chain connects TRBV10-3 to TRBJ2-5; D is perhaps TRBD1 (6 bases). Germline loops: CDR1 ENHRY, CDR2 SYGVKD. Trimming pared 6 bases from V and 0 bases from J, leaving 11 bases between. CDR3 length equals 14 residues. The DNA for the CDR3 is TGTGCCATCAGGGGGACAAGCCACCAAGAGACCCAGTACTTC. Amino acid sequence: CAIRGTSHQETQYF.

Comments on this clone: The same CDR3 arises from other DNA sequences in this sample as well. The chain recombines TRBV18 with TRBJ2-5; TRBD1 agrees at 7 bases. The CDR3 consists of 14 residues. Germline CDR1 KGHSH, CDR2 LQKENI. Unmatched junction bases numbered 7, after V lost 6 bases and J lost 3 bases. The CDR3 protein is CASSPGTAEETQYF. Here the CDR3 DNA reads TGTGCCAGCTCCCCTGGGACAGCCGAAGAGACCCAGTACTTC.

The chain combines TRBV6-5 with TRBJ1-3; the D is unclear. CDR1 is MNHEY, CDR2 SVGAGI, per germline. The CDR3 sequence is 15 residues long. V was trimmed by 5 bases and J by 0 bases, leaving 11 bases between them. CDR3 coding DNA: TGTGCCAGCAGTCCGGAGGAGAGCTCTGGAAACACCATATATTTT. Translating it yields CASSPEESSGNTIYF.

This clone was found a few times. V usage is TRBV29-1 and J usage is TRBJ2-7; 11 nucleotides agree with TRBD1. The CDR3 spans 14 residues. CDR1 is SQVTM, CDR2 ANQGSEA, per germline. V dropped 4 bases and J dropped 2; count of bases not matched to a gene: 4. In DNA, the CDR3 is TGCAGCGTTGCCGGGGGACAGGGGGCCTACGAGCAGTACTTC. Its protein is CSVAGGQGAYEQYF.

This chain's CDR3 is CASSLVSSGGETQYF. Written as DNA, the CDR3 is TGCGCCAGCAGCTTGGTGTCTAGCGGAGGGGAGACCCAGTACTTC. The chain links TRBV5-1 to TRBJ2-5, with 7 bases that match TRBD2. The trim removed 0 bases at V and 5 bases at J, leaving 7 bases unmatched. CDR1 and CDR2 (germline): SGHRS, YFSETQ. The CDR3 runs to 15 residues.

The chain is built from TRBV7-9 and TRBJ1-1, with TRBD1 as a possible D gene (6 bases). Deletions cut 5 bases from V and 3 bases from J, with 10 bases between. The CDR3 spans 13 residues. Germline CDR1 is SEHNR and CDR2 is FQNEAQ (reference sequence). CDR3 loop: CASSARQDTEAFF. The CDR3 region has the DNA TGTGCCAGCAGCGCAAGACAGGACACTGAAGCTTTCTTT.

This clone has a single count. The chain carries TRBV11-3 and TRBJ2-2; 7 nucleotides line up with TRBD2. The CDR3 length is 16 residues. The germline gives CDR1 SGHNT, CDR2 YENEEA. Germline trimming cut 0 bases from V and 4 bases from J; bases unmatched to any gene: 5. CDR3 sequence: CASSLDDGGGTGELFF. The CDR3 DNA reads TGTGCCAGCAGCTTAGATGATGGCGGGGGCACCGGGGAGCTGTTTTTT.

V gene TRBV5-1 combines with J gene TRBJ1-1; 7 nucleotides agree with TRBD1. The CDR3 is 14 residues long. The V and J ends lost 0 bases and 8 bases, in that order; junction bases with no gene match: 7. From germline, CDR1 is SGHRS and CDR2 YFSETQ. CDR3 coding DNA: TGCGCCAGCAGCTTGGTCCAGGGGGTTTACGAAGCTTTCTTT. Its protein product is CASSLVQGVYEAFF.

The DNA for the CDR3 is TGTGCCAGCAGCGTAGGGAAGACCCAGTACTTC. Translated, it gives CASSVGKTQYF. The chain links TRBV9 to TRBJ2-5; no definite D call. The germline CDR1 and CDR2 sequences are SGDLS and YYNGEE. V lost 0 bases to trimming and J lost 6 bases, with 3 bases between them. The CDR3 covers 11 residues.

CDR3 nucleotide sequence: TGCGCCAGCAGTGAGCGGCAGATCTCTGGAAACACCATATATTTT. This codes for CASSERQISGNTIYF. V usage is TRBV10-2 and J usage is TRBJ1-3, with unresolved D. With 2 bases removed from V and 0 bases from J, the gap between germline ends came to 8 bases. This CDR3 comprises 15 residues. CDR1 and CDR2 (germline): WSHSY, SAAADI.

The CDR3 region is CSVDGDYKSQETQYF. The CDR3 coding sequence is TGCAGCGTTGACGGGGACTACAAATCTCAAGAGACCCAGTACTTC. V is TRBV29-1 and J is TRBJ2-5; the match to TRBD2 covers 7 bases. Trimming removed 3 bases from V and 2 bases from J; junction bases left unmatched: 9. Germline values: CDR1 SQVTM, CDR2 ANQGSEA. This CDR3 spans 15 amino acids.

This chain joins TRBV4-3 and TRBJ2-1; D is uncertain. This CDR3 has 15 amino acids. V shed 3 bases and J shed 6 bases, with 15 bases lying between them. Per the germline V gene, CDR1 is LGHNA and CDR2 is YSLEER. The CDR3 sequence is CASSQASVPGNEQFF. The CDR3 DNA follows: TGCGCCAGCAGCCAGGCCTCTGTTCCGGGCAATGAGCAGTTCTTC.

This rearrangement joins TRBV15 to TRBJ1-1, with D unclear. Deletions cut 1 base from V and 5 bases from J, with 5 bases between. The CDR3 contains 12 residues. Germline CDR1 and CDR2: LNHNV and YYDKDF (reference sequence). The CDR3 loop is CATSRGGTEAFF. The CDR3 DNA sequence: TGTGCCACCAGCAGAGGAGGGACTGAAGCTTTCTTT.

The genes are TRBV16 and TRBJ1-2; the D is unclear. The germline gives CDR1 KGHSY, CDR2 FQNENV. This CDR3 is 13 amino acids long. The V gene lost 4 bases and the J gene lost 4 bases, with 10 bases spanning the gap. CDR3 sequence reads: CASSLRAIYGYTF. In nucleotides, the CDR3 is TGTGCCAGCAGCCTAAGGGCCATCTATGGCTACACCTTC.

The V gene is TRBV7-2, the J gene TRBJ1-6; the D is unclear. From germline, CDR1 is SGHTA and CDR2 FQGNSA. The germline V and J ends were trimmed by 0 bases and 9 bases, with 15 bases remaining between them. The CDR3 loop spans 16 amino acids. CDR3 residues: CASSLARGFAGSPLHF. The CDR3 DNA is TGTGCCAGCAGCTTAGCGCGGGGTTTTGCTGGTTCACCCCTCCACTTT.

V and J are TRBV29-1 and TRBJ1-1, with 7 nucleotides matching TRBD1. Germline assignment: CDR1 SQVTM and CDR2 ANQGSEA. The J segment lost 6 bases and the V segment lost 3 bases, leaving 10 bases of the junction unmatched. The CDR3 contains 14 residues. This CDR3 is CSVDTDRDGSEAFF. The DNA of the CDR3 is TGCAGCGTTGATACCGACAGGGATGGGTCTGAAGCTTTCTTT.